This TCR beta chain stems from a study of technical replicates of blood from a handful of donors. This CDR3 region has 14 residues. Germline CDR1 reads LNHDA; CDR2 reads SQIVND (reference sequence). Germline trimming cut 4 bases from V and 6 bases from J; bases unmatched to any gene: 5. TCRdb keeps only in-frame clones here, not all; method: immunoSEQ multiplex PCR. The repertoire holds roughly 80,000 clones, with roughly 94% as singletons. The chain employs TRBV19 and TRBJ2-5; 10 bases are a match to TRBD1. This clonotype originated in a human donor in good health. Input material: T cells isolated from PBMCs. CDR3 loop: CASSTRQGAKTQYF. The CDR3, as DNA: TGTGCCAGTAGTACCCGACAGGGGGCGAAGACCCAGTACTTC.